This T cell receptor beta chain emerged from a study of cytomegalovirus exposure and HLA in healthy donors. CDR1 MNHNY and CDR2 SVGAGI come from the germline V gene (reference sequence). The CDR3 is made up of 16 amino acids. Trimming cost V 5 bases and J 3 bases, with 19 bases left between them. This PCR relied on a set of 60 Vbeta primers and 13 Jbeta primers. The table came from immunoSEQ multiplex PCR; TCRdb's copy has only in-frame clones and leaves some out. This table holds about 140,000 clones, approximately 82% found once. The sample consisted of PBMCs. The receptor was isolated from a middle-aged woman in good health and CMV-seronegative. This chain links TRBV6-6 with TRBJ1-2; D is perhaps TRBD1 (5 bases). CDR3 region: CASSAMGSGTDYGYTF. The CDR3 DNA reads as TGTGCCAGCAGTGCCATGGGGAGTGGGACTGACTATGGCTACACCTTC.